The clone carrying this T cell receptor beta chain was picked up many times. The antigen remains unidentified. These data originate in a study of neurological immune-mediated disorders. General observations from the study: HTLV-1-associated myelopathy had the most TCR clonal expansion, whereas multiple sclerosis had the least (lower than in healthy controls). There was no clinical or MRI feature that showed an association with the multiple sclerosis repertoire cluster.

TCRdb recomputed calls from the 5' RACE reads with MiXCR, one row per CDR3 protein. The data contain about 80,000 distinct CDR3 sequences, approximately 4.6% of them singletons. V was trimmed by 4 bases and J by 3 bases, leaving 14 bases between them. Per the germline V gene, CDR1 is SGDLS and CDR2 is YYNGEE. The CDR3 spans 15 residues. Indicated time point: longitudinal time-point 3. The TCR was taken from a woman aged 60-75 years with multiple sclerosis. The chain has TRBV9 and TRBJ2-1; maybe TRBD1 (6 bases). The sequencing sample was made of PBMCs. The CDR3 region is CASSPKDRIYNEQFF. CDR3 sequence (DNA): TGTGCCAGCAGCCCCAAGGACAGAATCTACAATGAGCAGTTCTTC.